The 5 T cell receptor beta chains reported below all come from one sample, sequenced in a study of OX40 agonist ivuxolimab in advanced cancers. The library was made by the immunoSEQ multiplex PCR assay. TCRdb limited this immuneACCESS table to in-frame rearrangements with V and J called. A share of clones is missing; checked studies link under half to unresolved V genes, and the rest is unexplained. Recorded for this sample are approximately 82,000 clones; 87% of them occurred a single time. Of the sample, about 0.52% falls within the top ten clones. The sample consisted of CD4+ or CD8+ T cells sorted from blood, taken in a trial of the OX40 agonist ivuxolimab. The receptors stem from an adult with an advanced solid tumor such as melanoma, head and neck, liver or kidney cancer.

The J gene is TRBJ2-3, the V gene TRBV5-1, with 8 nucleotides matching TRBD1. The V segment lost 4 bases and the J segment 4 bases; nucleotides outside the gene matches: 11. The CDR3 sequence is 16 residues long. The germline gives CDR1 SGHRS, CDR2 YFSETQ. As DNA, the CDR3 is TGCGCCAGCAGCCCAGGTTGGCAGGGGGCGGCAGATACGCAGTATTTT. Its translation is CASSPGWQGAADTQYF.

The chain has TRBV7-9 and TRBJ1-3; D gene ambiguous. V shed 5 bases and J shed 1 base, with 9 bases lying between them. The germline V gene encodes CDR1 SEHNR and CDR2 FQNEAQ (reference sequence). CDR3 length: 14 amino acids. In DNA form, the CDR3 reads TGTGCCAGCAGCCGTGAACTTTCTGGAAACACCATATATTTT. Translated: CASSRELSGNTIYF.

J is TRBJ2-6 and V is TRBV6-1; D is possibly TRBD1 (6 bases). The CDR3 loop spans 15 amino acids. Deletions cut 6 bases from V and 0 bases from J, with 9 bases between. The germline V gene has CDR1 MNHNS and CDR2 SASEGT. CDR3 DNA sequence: TGTGCCAGCAGACCACAGGGCTCTGGGGCCAACGTCCTGACTTTC. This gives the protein CASRPQGSGANVLTF.

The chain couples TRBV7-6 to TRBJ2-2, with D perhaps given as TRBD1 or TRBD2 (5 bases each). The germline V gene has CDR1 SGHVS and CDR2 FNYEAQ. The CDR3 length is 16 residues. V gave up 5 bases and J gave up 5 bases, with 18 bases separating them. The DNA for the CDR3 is TGTGCCAGCAGCGCGAACCCCGGGGCTTTGACCGGGGAGCTGTTTTTT. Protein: CASSANPGALTGELFF. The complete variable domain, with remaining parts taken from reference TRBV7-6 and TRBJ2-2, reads GAGVSQSPRYKVTKRGQDVALRCDPISGHVSLYWYRQALGQGPEFLTYFNYEAQQDKSGLPNDRFSAERPEGSISTLTIQRTEQRDSAMYRCASSANPGALTGELFFGEGSRLTVL.

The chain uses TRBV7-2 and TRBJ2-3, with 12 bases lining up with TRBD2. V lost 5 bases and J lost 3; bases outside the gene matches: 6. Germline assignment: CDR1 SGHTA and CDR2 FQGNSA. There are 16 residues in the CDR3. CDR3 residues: CASSRQTSGGTDTQYF. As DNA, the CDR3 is TGTGCCAGCAGCCGCCAGACTAGCGGGGGTACAGATACGCAGTATTTT. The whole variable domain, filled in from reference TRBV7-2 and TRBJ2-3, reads GAGVSQSPSNKVTEKGKDVELRCDPISGHTALYWYRQSLGQGLEFLIYFQGNSAPDKSGLPSDRFSAERTGGSVSTLTIQRTQQEDSAVYLCASSRQTSGGTDTQYFGPGTRLTVL.